This record concerns one T cell receptor beta chain sequence. These data are taken from a study of cytomegalovirus exposure and HLA in healthy donors. The PCR employed 60 Vbeta primers together with 13 Jbeta primers. Source study methods: In a later analysis, about 12 million of 75 million to 90 million unique beta chains occurred in at least two donors. Here immunoSEQ multiplex PCR was the method, and the copy in TCRdb shows in-frame clones only, minus some. V and J calls and clone size follow that table, whereas D and trimming were derived from the DNA. The table has under 90,000 clones, approximately 74% seen once. V lost 5 bases and J 2 bases, leaving 23 bases between the germline ends. The CDR3 loop spans 17 amino acids. CDR1 is SGHRS and CDR2 is YFSETQ in the germline V gene.

The clonotype was recovered from a man aged 35 to 55 in good health and CMV-seropositive. Sample: PBMCs. The chain uses TRBV5-1 and TRBJ2-7; possible D gene TRBD2, 5 bases. The DNA for the CDR3 is TGCGCCAGCAGGGTGAGAGTGGAGGATCGCACGACCTACGAGCAGTACTTC. This codes for CASRVRVEDRTTYEQYF. The full variable domain, completed using reference TRBV5-1 and TRBJ2-7, is KAGVTQTPRYLIKTRGQQVTLSCSPISGHRSVSWYQQTPGQGLQFLFEYFSETQRNKGNFPGRFSGRQFSNSRSEMNVSTLELGDSALYLCASRVRVEDRTTYEQYFGPGTRLTVT.